The clone carrying this TCR beta chain has more than one count but fewer than ten. The antigen is not known. The data stem from a study of blood T cells in healthy people across ages. With a J-beta primer mix and a sample-barcoded 5' primer, a second PCR ran about 7 to 12 cycles. TCRdb fed the 5' RACE reads into MiXCR, producing one record per CDR3 protein. The sample records 850,000 to 1,000,000 distinct CDR3 sequences, 48% being singletons. Trimming took off 6 bases at V and 7 bases at J, with 21 bases between the two ends. CDR3 size: 14 residues. Germline V CDR1 and CDR2: DFQATT, SNEGSKA (reference sequence). Study-level results: Long-lived and aged donors differed, with more naive CD4+ cells and higher diversity in the long-lived.

This TCR was recovered from a man in his thirties or forties in good health. The chain couples TRBV20-1 to TRBJ1-1; possible D gene TRBD1, 6 bases. Sample: blood. The CDR3 region has the DNA TGCAGTGCGCGTCGACAGGTATCCCTTGGTGAAGCTTTCTTT. Translation: CSARRQVSLGEAFF.